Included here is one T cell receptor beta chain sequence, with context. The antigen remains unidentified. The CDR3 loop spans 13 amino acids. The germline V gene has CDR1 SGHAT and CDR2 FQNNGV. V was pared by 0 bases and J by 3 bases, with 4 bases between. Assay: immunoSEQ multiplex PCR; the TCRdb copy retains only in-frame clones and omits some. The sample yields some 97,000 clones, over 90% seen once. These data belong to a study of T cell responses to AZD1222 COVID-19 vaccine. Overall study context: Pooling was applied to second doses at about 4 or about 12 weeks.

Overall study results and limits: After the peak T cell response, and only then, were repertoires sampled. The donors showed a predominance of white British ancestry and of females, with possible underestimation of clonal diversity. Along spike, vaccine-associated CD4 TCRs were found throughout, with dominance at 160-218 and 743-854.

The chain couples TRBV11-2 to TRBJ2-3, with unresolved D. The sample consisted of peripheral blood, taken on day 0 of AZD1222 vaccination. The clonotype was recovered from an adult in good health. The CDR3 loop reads CASSLDMTDTQYF. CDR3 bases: TGTGCCAGCAGCTTAGATATGACAGATACGCAGTATTTT.